These 23 T cell receptor beta chains originate from one sample sequenced in a study of patients and donors after allogeneic stem cell transplantation (dated by TCRdb to the early 2020s). Library preparation was by RT-PCR. These reads were obtained on a NextSeq 550. In-frame beta chains were kept once TCRdb had trimmed the public reads at Q25 with fastp and called clones with MiXCR. Each record represents a unique CDR3 protein, reported with the most common genes and DNA among its rows. The sample includes about 76,000 distinct CDR3 sequences, with about a quarter observed a single time. The ten biggest clones cover approximately 26% of the sample. Material for sequencing was blood, either unsorted or a sorted T cell fraction (not recorded which). These TCRs come from a human donor who was either an allogeneic HSCT recipient or a stem cell or donor lymphocyte infusion donor (not recorded which). It is not recorded whose cells these are; they may come from a transplant donor.

V is TRBV10-3 and J is TRBJ2-1, with no clear D. The V end was cut by 8 bases, the J end by 4 bases, with 12 bases between. Germline assignment: CDR1 ENHRY and CDR2 SYGVKD. The CDR3 consists of 13 residues. CDR3 protein: CAISSLSYNEQFF. The CDR3 bases are TGTGCCATCTCGAGTCTAAGTTACAATGAGCAGTTCTTC.

This clonotype was seen a few times. The rearrangement joins TRBV19 to TRBJ1-1, with TRBD1 identical over 7 bases. The CDR3 runs to 14 residues. Germline-derived CDR1 and CDR2 are LNHDA and SQIVND (reference sequence). J gave up 0 bases and V 8 bases, and 6 bases lay outside the gene matches. The CDR3 spells CASHPGQLNTEAFF. The CDR3 DNA sequence: TGTGCCAGTCACCCGGGACAGTTGAACACTGAAGCTTTCTTT.

The chain couples TRBV12-3 or TRBV12-4 to TRBJ2-1; D uncertain. Trimming removed 5 bases from V and 5 bases from J, with 10 bases in between. This CDR3 region has 13 residues. The CDR3 bases are TGTGCCAGCAGTCACTCCTTGAACAATGAGCAGTTCTTC. Translated, it gives CASSHSLNNEQFF.

This clonotype was observed a handful of times. The chain links TRBV3-1 to TRBJ2-7, with D perhaps assigned TRBD1 or TRBD2 (5 bases each). Deletions cut 0 bases from V and 3 bases from J, with 6 bases between. From germline, CDR1 is LGHDT and CDR2 YNNKEL (reference sequence). The CDR3 contains 13 residues. In DNA, the CDR3 is TGTGCCAGCAGCCAAGATGGGGGCTACGAGCAGTACTTC. Its translation is CASSQDGGYEQYF.

The chain couples TRBV27 to TRBJ1-1; D possibly corresponds to TRBD1 (6 bases). Trimming stripped 7 bases from V and 5 bases from J, with 23 bases between. Germline loops: CDR1 MNHEY, CDR2 SMNVEV (reference sequence). The CDR3 runs 16 residues. Here the CDR3 DNA reads TGTGCCAGCACCGCCGACAGGTTTGGGAGTAATACTGAAGCTTTCTTT. It codes for CASTADRFGSNTEAFF.

This clonotype was detected a few times. One junction end does not reproduce the germline sequence, and a read error may be involved. V and J are TRBV10-3 and TRBJ2-1, with no clear D. Germline V gene data show CDR1 as ENHRY and CDR2 as SYGVKD. The CDR3 is 16 amino acids. The CDR3, as DNA: TGTGCCATCCGACCCTCCCAGCGATCCTCCGACAATGAGCAGTTCTTC. This translates into CAIRPSQRSSDNEQFF.

The V gene is TRBV6-5, the J gene TRBJ1-1; tentative D call: TRBD1 (6 bases). The CDR3 extends over 15 amino acids. Deletions cut 6 bases from V and 1 base from J, with 15 bases between. Germline V lookup: CDR1 MNHEY, CDR2 SVGAGI. As DNA, the CDR3 is TGTGCCAGCAGGCACCCTCGACAGGCGAACACTGAAGCTTTCTTT. This sequence encodes CASRHPRQANTEAFF.

This clonotype was found a few times. The V and J genes are TRBV2 and TRBJ2-1; TRBD2 agrees at 8 bases. Trimming cost V 2 bases and J 4 bases; bases outside gene matches: 16. The CDR3 is 19 amino acids. Looked up from germline, CDR1 is SNHLY and CDR2 is FYNNEI. The CDR3 sequence: CASSETSGEVFGPYNEQFF. CDR3 nucleotide sequence: TGTGCCAGCAGTGAAACTAGCGGCGAAGTTTTTGGTCCTTACAATGAGCAGTTCTTC.

The rearrangement links TRBV28 to TRBJ2-3, with 7 bases identical to TRBD2. This CDR3 comprises 14 residues. The junction had 9 bases not matched to a gene; V was cut back by 10 bases and J by 2 bases. Germline V lookup: CDR1 MDHEN, CDR2 SYDVKM. The CDR3 loop is CATSRGLLTDTQYF. The CDR3 nucleotides read TGTGCCACCTCGAGGGGACTACTCACAGATACGCAGTATTTT.

This clonotype was recorded at least ten times. This chain uses TRBV20-1 with TRBJ1-1, with 10 bases fitting TRBD1. This CDR3 comprises 16 residues. Germline V gives CDR1 DFQATT, CDR2 SNEGSKA (reference sequence). Trimming took 0 bases from V and 11 from J; bases not matched to a gene: 15. CDR3 in amino acids: CSARDGLGQGSLGAFF. The CDR3 DNA reads as TGCAGTGCTAGAGATGGCTTGGGACAGGGGAGTTTGGGTGCTTTCTTT.

This chain joins TRBV6-2 or TRBV6-3 and TRBJ2-5, with D perhaps TRBD1 (6 bases). The CDR3 spans 12 residues. Trimming shortened V by 7 bases and J by 5 bases, and 11 bases separated the two germline ends. Germline CDR1 is MNHEY and CDR2 is SVGEGT. This CDR3 is CASTPTGETQYF. The CDR3 DNA sequence: TGTGCCAGCACTCCGACAGGCGAGACCCAGTACTTC.

The chain has TRBV24-1 and TRBJ2-3; a possible D gene is TRBD2 (6 bases). The CDR3 consists of 16 residues. CDR1 is KGHDR, CDR2 SFDVKD, per germline. Trimming cost V 5 bases and J 1 base, with 15 bases left between them. As DNA, the CDR3 is TGTGCCACCAGTGCCCTTGGGGGGTTGGGCACAGATACGCAGTATTTT. This translates into CATSALGGLGTDTQYF.

This clonotype was seen a few times. This chain joins TRBV5-1 and TRBJ2-2, with 9 bases aligning to TRBD1. The V gene end was trimmed by 2 bases and the J gene end by 3 bases; junction bases not matched to a gene: 5. CDR1 and CDR2 (germline): SGHRS, YFSETQ. The CDR3 consists of 16 residues. This CDR3 reads CASSFGQGLYTGELFF. The DNA of the CDR3 is TGCGCCAGCAGCTTCGGACAGGGGCTATACACCGGGGAGCTGTTTTTT. Based on the CDR3 plus reference TRBV5-1 and TRBJ2-2, the full variable domain is KAGVTQTPRYLIKTRGQQVTLSCSPISGHRSVSWYQQTPGQGLQFLFEYFSETQRNKGNFPGRFSGRQFSNSRSEMNVSTLELGDSALYLCASSFGQGLYTGELFFGEGSRLTVL.

J is TRBJ1-6 and V is TRBV12-3 or TRBV12-4, with TRBD1 matching over 7 bases. V trimming: 7 bases; J trimming: 4 bases; junction bases outside the gene matches: 10. The CDR3 length is 16 residues. The CDR3 nucleotides are TGTGCCAGCAAACGACAGGGATCCAGTTATAATTCACCCCTCCACTTT. Residues: CASKRQGSSYNSPLHF.

This clonotype showed up just a few times. This chain connects TRBV6-5 to TRBJ2-5, with TRBD2 matching 9 bases. Germline-derived CDR1 and CDR2 are MNHEY and SVGAGI. V dropped 3 bases and J dropped 4; count of bases not matched to a gene: 12. The CDR3 has 17 amino acids. The CDR3 region has the DNA TGTGCCAGCAGTTATGGGGTAGCGGGAGCCGAGTCAGAGACCCAGTACTTC. It is translated as CASSYGVAGAESETQYF.

The chain links TRBV5-1 to TRBJ2-5; TRBD1 aligns across 7 bases. This CDR3 is 15 amino acids long. Trimming at V came to 4 bases and at J to 1 base, leaving 7 bases not matched to a gene. CDR1 and CDR2 from the germline V gene are SGHRS and YFSETQ. In nucleotides, the CDR3 is TGCGCCAGCAGCAGCCGGGACAGACTCCAAGAGACCCAGTACTTC. Amino acid sequence: CASSSRDRLQETQYF.

This clonotype occurred once. The chain links TRBV14 to TRBJ2-3; TRBD2 is a possible D gene (5 bases). Germline CDR1 SGHDN, CDR2 FVKESK. This CDR3 is 15 amino acids long. V lost 4 bases, J lost 4 bases, and 15 bases lay in between. The CDR3 sequence: CASSLRLDGADTQYF. The CDR3 coding sequence is TGTGCCAGCAGCCTAAGACTGGACGGGGCAGATACGCAGTATTTT.

The V gene is TRBV4-2, the J gene TRBJ2-1, with D possibly matching TRBD2 (5 bases). The CDR3 covers 16 residues. Trimming took 0 bases from V and 5 from J, leaving 14 bases between them. CDR1 LGHNA and CDR2 YNFKEQ come from the germline V gene. As DNA, the CDR3 is TGTGCCAGCAGCCAAGATGGACTTTTTCCCAACAATGAGCAGTTCTTC. Its translation is CASSQDGLFPNNEQFF.

In its sample, this clonotype was seen a few times. The chain recombines TRBV7-2 with TRBJ2-1; tentative D call: TRBD2 (6 bases). This CDR3 region has 17 residues. Per germline, CDR1 SGHTA and CDR2 FQGNSA. The V and J ends lost 2 bases and 4 bases respectively, with 18 bases between them. The CDR3 reads CASSLQRRGIPYNEQFF. The CDR3 nucleotides read TGTGCCAGCAGCTTACAAAGACGGGGGATTCCGTACAATGAGCAGTTCTTC. Filled out from reference TRBV7-2 and TRBJ2-1, the complete variable domain reads GAGVSQSPSNKVTEKGKDVELRCDPISGHTALYWYRQSLGQGLEFLIYFQGNSAPDKSGLPSDRFSAERTGGSVSTLTIQRTQQEDSAVYLCASSLQRRGIPYNEQFFGPGTRLTVL.

This CDR3 reads CASTFSTGMNTEAFF. The CDR3 nucleotides read TGTGCCAGCACCTTCTCGACAGGAATGAACACTGAAGCTTTCTTT. The chain has TRBV19 and TRBJ1-1; tentatively, D is TRBD1 (6 bases). Germline CDR1 and CDR2: LNHDA and SQIVND (reference sequence). The ends were cut back, 9 bases at V and 0 bases at J, with 17 bases in the middle. The CDR3 covers 15 residues.

This clonotype was seen a few times. V and J are TRBV20-1 and TRBJ2-7; D possibly matches TRBD1 or TRBD2 (5 bases each). CDR3 length: 13 residues. Germline values: CDR1 DFQATT, CDR2 SNEGSKA (reference sequence). V was cut by 4 bases and J by 2 bases, with 12 bases left in between. CDR3 region: CSANEGSPYEQYF. The CDR3 DNA reads as TGCAGTGCTAATGAGGGGTCACCCTACGAGCAGTACTTC.

The gene calls are TRBV12-3 or TRBV12-4 and TRBJ2-3; D is perhaps TRBD2 (5 bases). This CDR3 spans 12 amino acids. V was clipped by 3 bases and J by 4 bases, with 5 bases between them. CDR3 sequence: CASSFGADTQYF. CDR3 DNA: TGTGCCAGCAGTTTCGGGGCAGATACGCAGTATTTT.

J is TRBJ2-3 and V is TRBV10-3; no reliable D call. This CDR3 contains 14 residues. CDR1 and CDR2 from the germline V gene are ENHRY and SYGVKD. V was cut by 1 base and J by 2 bases, with 7 bases left in between. CDR3 region: CAISEYSSTDTQYF. In DNA form, the CDR3 reads TGTGCCATCAGTGAGTATTCATCCACAGATACGCAGTATTTT.